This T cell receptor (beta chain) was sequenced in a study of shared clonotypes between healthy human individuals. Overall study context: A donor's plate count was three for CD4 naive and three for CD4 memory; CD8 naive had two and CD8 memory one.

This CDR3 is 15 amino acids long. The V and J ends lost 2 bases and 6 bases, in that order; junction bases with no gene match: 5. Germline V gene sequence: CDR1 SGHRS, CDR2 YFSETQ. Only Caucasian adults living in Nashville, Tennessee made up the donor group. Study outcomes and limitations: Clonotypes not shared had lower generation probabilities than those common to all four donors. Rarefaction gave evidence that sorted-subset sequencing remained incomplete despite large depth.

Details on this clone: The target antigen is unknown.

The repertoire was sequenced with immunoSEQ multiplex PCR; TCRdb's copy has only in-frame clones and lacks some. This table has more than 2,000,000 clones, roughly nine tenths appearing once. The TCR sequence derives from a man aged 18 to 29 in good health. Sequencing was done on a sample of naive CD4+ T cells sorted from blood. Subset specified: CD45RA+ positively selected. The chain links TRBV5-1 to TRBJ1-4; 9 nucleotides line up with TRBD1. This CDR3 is CASSFTGGGDEKLFF. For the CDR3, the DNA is TGCGCCAGCAGCTTCACAGGGGGCGGCGATGAAAAACTGTTTTTT.